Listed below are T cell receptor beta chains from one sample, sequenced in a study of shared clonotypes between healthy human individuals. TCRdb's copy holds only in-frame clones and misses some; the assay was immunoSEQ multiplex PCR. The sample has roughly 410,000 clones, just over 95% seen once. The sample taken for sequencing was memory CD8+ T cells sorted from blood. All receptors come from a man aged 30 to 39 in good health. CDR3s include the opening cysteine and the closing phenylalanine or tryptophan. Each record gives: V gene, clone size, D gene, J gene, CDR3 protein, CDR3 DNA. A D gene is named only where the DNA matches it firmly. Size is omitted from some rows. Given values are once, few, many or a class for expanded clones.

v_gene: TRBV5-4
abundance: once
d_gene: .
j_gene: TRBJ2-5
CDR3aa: CASSFFGGGETQYF
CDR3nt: TGTGCCAGCAGCTTCTTCGGGGGTGGCGAGACCCAGTACTTC

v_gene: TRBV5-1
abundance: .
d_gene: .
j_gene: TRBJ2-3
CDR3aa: CASSLLYRDTDTQYF
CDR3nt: TGCGCCAGCAGCTTGTTATACAGGGACACAGATACGCAGTATTTT

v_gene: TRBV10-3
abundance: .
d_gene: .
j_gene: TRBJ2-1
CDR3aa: CAIGAPNIYEQFF
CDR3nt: TGTGCCATCGGGGCCCCTAATATCTATGAGCAGTTCTTC

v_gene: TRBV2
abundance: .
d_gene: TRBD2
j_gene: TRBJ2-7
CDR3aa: CASKWLAGESEQYF
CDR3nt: TGTGCCAGCAAGTGGCTAGCGGGAGAATCCGAGCAGTACTTC

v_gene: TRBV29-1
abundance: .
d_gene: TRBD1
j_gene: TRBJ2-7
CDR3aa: CSVSGTGGSYEQYF
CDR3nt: TGCAGCGTCTCCGGGACAGGGGGGTCCTACGAGCAGTACTTC

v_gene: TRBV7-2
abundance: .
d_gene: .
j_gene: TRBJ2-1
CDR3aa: CASSLVSRGPNSDEQFF
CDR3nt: TGTGCCAGCAGCTTAGTGTCCCGTGGGCCCAACAGCGATGAGCAGTTCTTC

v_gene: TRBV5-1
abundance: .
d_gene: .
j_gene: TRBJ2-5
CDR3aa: CASGSGQETQYF
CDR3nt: TGCGCCAGCGGATCGGGACAAGAGACCCAGTACTTC

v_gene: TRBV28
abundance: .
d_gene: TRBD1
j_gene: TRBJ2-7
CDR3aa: CASSLSGQGAREQYF
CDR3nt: TGTGCCAGCAGTTTAAGCGGACAGGGGGCAAGAGAGCAGTACTTC

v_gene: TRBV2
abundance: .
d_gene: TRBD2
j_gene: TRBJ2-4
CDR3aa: CASSDPAGGPSIQYF
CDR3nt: TGTGCCAGCAGTGATCCCGCGGGAGGGCCGAGCATTCAGTACTTC

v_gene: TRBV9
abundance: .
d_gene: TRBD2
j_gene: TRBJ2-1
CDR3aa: CASSVRAGTSQGNEQFF
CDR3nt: TGTGCCAGCAGCGTGCGAGCCGGGACTAGCCAGGGGAATGAGCAGTTCTTC

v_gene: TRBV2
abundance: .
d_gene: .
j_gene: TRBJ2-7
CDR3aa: CASTLRGPYEQYF
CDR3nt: TGTGCCAGCACCCTACGGGGCCCCTACGAGCAGTACTTC

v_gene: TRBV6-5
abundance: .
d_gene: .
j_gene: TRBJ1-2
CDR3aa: CASDQGRIYGYTF
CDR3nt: TGTGCCAGCGATCAAGGACGGATATATGGCTACACCTTC

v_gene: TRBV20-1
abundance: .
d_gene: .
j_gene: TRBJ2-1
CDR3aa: CSASERNEQFF
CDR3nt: TGCAGTGCTAGTGAGAGGAATGAGCAGTTCTTC

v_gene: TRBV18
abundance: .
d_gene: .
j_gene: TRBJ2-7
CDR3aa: CASSPGGSDEQYF
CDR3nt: TGTGCCAGCTCACCGGGGGGCAGTGACGAGCAGTACTTC

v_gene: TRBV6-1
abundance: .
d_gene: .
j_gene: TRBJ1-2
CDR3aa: CASSEPGQPLF
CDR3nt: TGTGCCAGCAGTGAACCGGGACAACCACTCTTC

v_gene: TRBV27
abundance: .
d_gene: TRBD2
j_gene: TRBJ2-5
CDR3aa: CASSFLSGKGRETQYF
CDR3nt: TGTGCCAGCAGTTTTCTGAGCGGGAAAGGGCGAGAGACCCAGTACTTC

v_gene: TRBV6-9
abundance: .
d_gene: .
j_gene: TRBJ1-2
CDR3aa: CASSYGRERANYGYTF
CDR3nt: TGTGCCAGCAGTTATGGGAGGGAAAGGGCTAACTATGGCTACACCTTC

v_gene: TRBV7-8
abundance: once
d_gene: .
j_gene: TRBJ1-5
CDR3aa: CASSLLKRLRQPKYSNQPQHF
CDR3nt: TGTGCCAGCAGCTTACTTAAGAGGTTGAGACAGCCTAAATATAGCAATCAGCCCCAGCATTTT

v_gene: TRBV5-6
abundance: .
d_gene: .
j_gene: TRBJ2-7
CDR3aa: CASSLEGVPRRSSYEQYF
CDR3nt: TGTGCCAGCAGCTTGGAGGGGGTCCCGCGGAGGAGCTCCTACGAGCAGTACTTC

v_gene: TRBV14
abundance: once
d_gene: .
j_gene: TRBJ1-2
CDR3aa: CASSQELGYGYTF
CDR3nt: TGTGCCAGCAGCCAAGAATTGGGGTATGGCTACACCTTC

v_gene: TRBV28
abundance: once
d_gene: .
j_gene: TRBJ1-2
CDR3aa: CASSFQGGYTF
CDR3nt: TGTGCCAGCAGTTTCCAGGGTGGCTACACCTTC

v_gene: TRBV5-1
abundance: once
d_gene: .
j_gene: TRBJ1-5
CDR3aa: CASSSTGGAGQPQHF
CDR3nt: TGCGCCAGCAGCTCCACTGGGGGCGCGGGGCAGCCCCAGCATTTT

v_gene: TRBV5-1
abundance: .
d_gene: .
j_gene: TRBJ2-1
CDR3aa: CASSFPFYLGPYLATDNEQFF
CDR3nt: TGCGCCAGCAGCTTTCCTTTTTACCTCGGACCATACCTTGCGACAGACAATGAGCAGTTCTTC

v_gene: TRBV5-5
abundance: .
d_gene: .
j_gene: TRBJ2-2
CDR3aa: CAGSRWAGELFF
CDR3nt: TGTGCCGGTTCGCGGTGGGCCGGGGAGCTGTTTTTT

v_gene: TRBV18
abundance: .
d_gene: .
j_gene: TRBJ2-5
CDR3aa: CASSPRSETQYF
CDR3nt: TGTGCCAGCTCACCACGCTCGGAGACCCAGTACTTC

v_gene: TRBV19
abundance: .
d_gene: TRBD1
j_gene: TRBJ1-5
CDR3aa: CASQDRVSNQPQHF
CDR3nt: TGTGCCAGCCAGGACAGGGTTTCTAATCAGCCCCAGCATTTT

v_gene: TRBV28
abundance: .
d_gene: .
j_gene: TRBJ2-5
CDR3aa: CASSFAGIQETQYF
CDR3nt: TGTGCCAGCAGTTTTGCGGGGATCCAAGAGACCCAGTACTTC

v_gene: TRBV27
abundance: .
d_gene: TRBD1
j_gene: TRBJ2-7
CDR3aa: CASSNWDSTYEQYF
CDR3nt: TGTGCCAGCAGCAATTGGGACAGCACCTACGAGCAGTACTTC

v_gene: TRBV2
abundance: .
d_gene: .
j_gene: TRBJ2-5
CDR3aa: CASSERWVETQYF
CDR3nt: TGTGCCAGCAGTGAGCGCTGGGTTGAGACCCAGTACTTC

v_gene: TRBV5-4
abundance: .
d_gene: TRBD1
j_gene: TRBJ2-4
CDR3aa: CASSPLPDRIDIQYF
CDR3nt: TGTGCCAGCAGCCCGCTCCCGGACAGGATAGACATTCAGTACTTC

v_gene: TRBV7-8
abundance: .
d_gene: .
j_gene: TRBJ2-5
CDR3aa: CASSLDPRGWGKETQYF
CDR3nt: TGTGCCAGCAGCTTAGACCCCAGGGGATGGGGGAAGGAGACCCAGTACTTC

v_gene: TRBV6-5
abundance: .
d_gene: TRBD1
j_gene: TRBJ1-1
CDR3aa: CASSYSGTGAGEAFF
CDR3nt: TGTGCCAGCAGTTACTCGGGGACAGGGGCGGGTGAAGCTTTCTTT

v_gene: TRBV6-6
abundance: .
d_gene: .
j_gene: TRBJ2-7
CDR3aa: CASRVSYEQYF
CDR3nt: TGTGCCAGCAGGGTTTCCTACGAGCAGTACTTC

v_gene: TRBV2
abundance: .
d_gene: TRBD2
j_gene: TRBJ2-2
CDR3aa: CASSEQREVPGELFF
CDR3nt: TGTGCCAGCAGTGAACAGCGGGAGGTTCCCGGGGAGCTGTTTTTT

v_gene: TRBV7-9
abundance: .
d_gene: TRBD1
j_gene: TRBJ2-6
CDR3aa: CASSNSQGAPSSGANVLTF
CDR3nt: TGTGCCAGCAGCAACTCCCAGGGGGCCCCAAGCTCTGGGGCCAACGTCCTGACTTTC

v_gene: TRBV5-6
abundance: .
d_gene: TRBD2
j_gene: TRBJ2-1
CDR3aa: CASSLGLAGIGSYNEQFF
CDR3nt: TGTGCCAGCAGCTTGGGACTAGCGGGTATTGGCTCCTACAATGAGCAGTTCTTC

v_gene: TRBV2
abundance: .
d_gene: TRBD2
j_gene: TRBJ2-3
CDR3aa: CASGSISGTQYF
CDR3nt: TGTGCCAGCGGTTCAATTAGCGGGACGCAGTATTTT

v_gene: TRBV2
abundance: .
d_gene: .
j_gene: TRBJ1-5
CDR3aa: CASSERWSNQPQHF
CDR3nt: TGTGCCAGCAGTGAAAGGTGGAGCAATCAGCCCCAGCATTTT

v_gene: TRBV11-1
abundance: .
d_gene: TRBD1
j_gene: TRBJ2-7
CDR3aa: CASSLGDRATYEQYF
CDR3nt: TGTGCCAGCAGCTTAGGGGACAGGGCTACCTACGAGCAGTACTTC

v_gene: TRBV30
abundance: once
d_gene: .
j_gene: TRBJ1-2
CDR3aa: CAWEGLGYTF
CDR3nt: TGTGCCTGGGAGGGGTTGGGCTACACCTTC

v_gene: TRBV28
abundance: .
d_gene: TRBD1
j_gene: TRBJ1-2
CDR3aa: CASVTGNYGYTF
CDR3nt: TGTGCCAGCGTGACAGGGAACTATGGCTACACCTTC

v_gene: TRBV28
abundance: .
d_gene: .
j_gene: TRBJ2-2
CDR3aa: CASSSLGGLDTGELFF
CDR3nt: TGTGCCAGCAGTTCCCTCGGGGGTCTGGACACCGGGGAGCTGTTTTTT

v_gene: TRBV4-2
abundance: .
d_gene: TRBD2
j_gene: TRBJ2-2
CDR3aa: CASSPRTSGRYSGELFF
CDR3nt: TGTGCCAGCAGCCCGAGGACTAGCGGGAGATACAGCGGGGAGCTGTTTTTT

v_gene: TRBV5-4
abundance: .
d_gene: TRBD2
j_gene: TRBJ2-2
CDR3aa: CASSGGGADTGELFF
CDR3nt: TGTGCCAGCAGCGGCGGGGGGGCCGACACCGGGGAGCTGTTTTTT

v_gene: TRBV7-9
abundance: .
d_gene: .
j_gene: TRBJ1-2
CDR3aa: CASSPQGPSVYGYTF
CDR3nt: TGTGCCAGCAGCCCGCAGGGCCCTTCGGTCTATGGCTACACCTTC

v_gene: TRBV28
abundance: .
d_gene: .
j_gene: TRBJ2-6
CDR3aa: CASSLEYSGANVLTF
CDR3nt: TGTGCCAGCAGTTTAGAGTACTCTGGGGCCAACGTCCTGACTTTC

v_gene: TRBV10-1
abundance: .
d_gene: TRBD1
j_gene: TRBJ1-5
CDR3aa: CASSPKSEGDRGLSQPQHF
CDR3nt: TGCGCCAGCAGCCCGAAAAGCGAAGGGGACAGGGGATTGAGTCAGCCCCAGCATTTT

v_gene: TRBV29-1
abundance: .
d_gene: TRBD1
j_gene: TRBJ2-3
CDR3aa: CSASPGTGLSTDTQYF
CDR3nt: TGCAGCGCAAGTCCCGGGACAGGGTTGAGCACAGATACGCAGTATTTT

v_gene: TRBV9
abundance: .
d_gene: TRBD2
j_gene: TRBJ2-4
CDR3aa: CASSEGSTSGSQNIQYF
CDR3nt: TGTGCCAGCAGCGAGGGATCGACTAGCGGGTCACAAAACATTCAGTACTTC

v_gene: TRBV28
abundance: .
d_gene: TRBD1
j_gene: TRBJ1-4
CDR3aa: CASSQPGQGREKLFF
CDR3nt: TGTGCCAGCAGTCAACCGGGACAGGGGAGGGAAAAACTGTTTTTT

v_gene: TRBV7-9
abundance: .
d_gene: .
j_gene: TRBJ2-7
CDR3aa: CASSLVLGQGPYEQYF
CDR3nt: TGTGCCAGCAGCTTAGTATTGGGGCAGGGTCCCTACGAGCAGTACTTC